These 2 T cell receptor beta chains were sequenced from one sample in a study of regulatory T cells in long-lasting Graves disease. This sample's time point: newly diagnosed GD, antithyroid drugs for less than 3 months. Extracted PBMC RNA gave rise to the TCR library. Both iRepertoire HTBI primers and Arm-PCR of CDR3 regions were used to build the TCR beta libraries. TCRdb analysed the multiplex PCR reads with MiXCR anew, one entry per CDR3 protein. The table lists around 250,000 distinct CDR3 sequences, over 20% of them singletons. The sequenced sample was peripheral blood mononuclear cells (PBMCs), obtained at new diagnosis, from a patient treated with antithyroid drugs. These receptors originate from a female donor with Graves disease.

The table lists this clonotype with many counts. The chain couples TRBV20-1 to TRBJ2-4; TRBD2 matches at 9 bases. Germline V gene data show CDR1 as DFQATT and CDR2 as SNEGSKA (reference sequence). This CDR3 spans 13 amino acids. With 6 bases clipped from V and 5 bases from J, the junction kept 5 bases outside the gene matches. The CDR3 here is CSATSGPQNIQYF. Here the CDR3 DNA reads TGCAGTGCGACTAGCGGACCTCAAAACATTCAGTACTTC.

A remark on this clonotype: With a much larger clone just one base away, this may be a read error. The chain recombines TRBV6-1 with TRBJ2-3; TRBD2 aligns across 12 bases. Per germline, CDR1 MNHNS and CDR2 SASEGT. The CDR3 is 19 amino acids. CDR3 sequence reads: CTSSDPSGRAQSRGDTQYF. The CDR3 nucleotides are TGTACCAGCAGTGACCCTAGCGGGAGGGCCCAGTCTAGGGGAGATACGCAGTATTTT.